The clone carrying this TCR beta chain was observed a handful of times. This sample was included in a study of PD-L1 blockade in urothelial cancer. Study as a whole: Investigators checked blood 3 weeks (second dose) and 6 weeks after treatment start.

Regarding time point: peripheral blood 6 weeks after treatment start. Clones were sequenced by immunoSEQ multiplex PCR, and TCRdb holds only the in-frame ones, with some missing. Among 45,000 to 60,000 clones listed, approximately 90% were seen once. V lost 6 bases to trimming and J lost 6 bases; unmatched junction nucleotides: 9. In germline, CDR1 is SGHRS, CDR2 YFSETQ. The CDR3 consists of 15 residues. Source: PBMCs, taken around atezolizumab (anti-PD-L1) treatment. This sequence originates from a man between 60 and 75 years old with urothelial cancer. This sequence joins TRBV5-1 and TRBJ2-7; 13 bases fit TRBD2. As DNA, the CDR3 is TGCGCCAGCAAGATGAGGACTAGCGGGGGAGGCGAGCAGTACTTC. Its protein is CASKMRTSGGGEQYF.